The next 28 T cell receptor beta chains were all read from a single sample in a study of early T cells in non-severe SARS-CoV-2 infection. One entry per CDR3 protein, called by TCRdb with MiXCR from the 5' RACE reads. The repertoire includes tens of thousands of distinct CDR3 sequences, 3% to 5% of them detected once, and around 8.2% sits in the top ten. The sequencing sample was made of whole blood. Receptors originate from an adult who was a healthcare worker with PCR-confirmed SARS-CoV-2 infection or an uninfected control (not recorded which).

This clonotype was observed at least ten times. This chain uses TRBV7-9 with TRBJ1-1, with D possibly matching TRBD1 (6 bases). CDR1 and CDR2 from the germline V gene are SEHNR and FQNEAQ (reference sequence). CDR3 length: 16 residues. V gave up 5 bases and J gave up 4 bases, with 20 bases separating them. CDR3: CASSQAGGALGTEAFF. CDR3 coding DNA: TGTGCCAGCAGCCAAGCGGGGGGGGCGCTGGGCACTGAAGCTTTCTTT.

The gene calls are TRBV18 and TRBJ2-1; D is undetermined. V shed 3 bases and J shed 3 bases, with 9 bases lying between them. The length of the CDR3 is 14 residues. Germline V CDR1 and CDR2: KGHSH, LQKENI. CDR3 residues: CASSPTSFYNEQFF. The CDR3 DNA is TGTGCCAGCTCACCGACGAGCTTCTACAATGAGCAGTTCTTC. Together with reference TRBV18 and TRBJ2-1, the CDR3 gives the full variable domain: NAGVMQNPRHLVRRRGQEARLRCSPMKGHSHVYWYRQLPEEGLKFMVYLQKENIIDESGMPKERFSAEFPKEGPSILRIQQVVRGDSAAYFCASSPTSFYNEQFFGPGTRLTVL.

This clonotype was counted only a few times. The chain has TRBV29-1 and TRBJ1-3; D unresolved. V gave up 4 bases and J gave up 7 bases, with 8 bases separating them. Per germline, CDR1 SQVTM and CDR2 ANQGSEA. CDR3 length equals 11 residues. DNA for the CDR3: TGCAGCGTTGCGTGGACGAACACCATATATTTT. Protein: CSVAWTNTIYF.

This clonotype was detected many times. The chain recombines TRBV6-5 with TRBJ1-1; D is ambiguous. Germline V CDR1 and CDR2: MNHEY, SVGAGI. The V and J ends lost 5 bases and 2 bases respectively, with 21 bases between them. The CDR3 loop spans 17 amino acids. In DNA form, the CDR3 reads TGTGCCAGCAGTCAACCGGGCCCTCGGTGGGGAAACACTGAAGCTTTCTTT. Protein product: CASSQPGPRWGNTEAFF.

There are many counts of this clonotype. The rearrangement uses TRBV11-2 and TRBJ2-3; a weak D match, TRBD2 (6 bases). Germline lookup yields CDR1 SGHAT and CDR2 FQNNGV. The CDR3 runs 14 residues. Deletions cut 4 bases from V and 6 bases from J, with 14 bases between. CDR3 loop: CASSSPRGGDTQYF. The CDR3 DNA reads as TGTGCCAGCAGCTCCCCAAGAGGAGGGGATACGCAGTATTTT.

This clonotype has a count of ten or more. The chain carries TRBV2 and TRBJ1-1; no reliable D call. Germline assignment: CDR1 SNHLY and CDR2 FYNNEI. The V and J ends lost 6 bases and 0 bases respectively, with 8 bases between them. The CDR3 loop spans 13 amino acids. CDR3 DNA: TGTGCCAGCAGGAGGACCCTGAACACTGAAGCTTTCTTT. This sequence encodes CASRRTLNTEAFF.

This clonotype showed up many times. J is TRBJ2-3 and V is TRBV12-5; D unclear. In germline, CDR1 is LGHNT, CDR2 FRNRAP. The germline V and J ends were trimmed by 6 bases and 2 bases, with 12 bases remaining between them. CDR3 length equals 14 residues. The CDR3 DNA reads as TGTGCTAGTGGCTTCCCCGGTGACACAGATACGCAGTATTTT. Protein sequence: CASGFPGDTDTQYF.

The table lists this clonotype with many counts. This sequence joins TRBV5-4 and TRBJ2-3; tentatively, D is TRBD2 (5 bases). V gave up 2 bases and J gave up 0 bases, with 10 bases separating them. Germline values: CDR1 SGHNT, CDR2 YYREEE (reference sequence). The CDR3 has 15 residues. The CDR3 protein is CASSFGLASTDTQYF. In DNA, the CDR3 is TGTGCCAGCAGCTTTGGACTGGCTAGCACAGATACGCAGTATTTT.

This clonotype was counted only a few times. V and J are TRBV2 and TRBJ2-2; 8 bases match TRBD1. This CDR3 is built from 15 residues. Germline V lookup: CDR1 SNHLY, CDR2 FYNNEI. V shed 5 bases and J 4 bases; nucleotides not matched to a gene: 6. Written as DNA, the CDR3 is TGTGCCAGCAGTCTACAGGGGGAGGTCACCGGGGAGCTGTTTTTT. It is translated as CASSLQGEVTGELFF.

This clonotype was picked up many times. The CDR3 DNA sequence: TGTGCCAGTAGTATGCTGTCCTTCGCTGGGGCCAACGTCCTGACTTTC. Its translation is CASSMLSFAGANVLTF. V usage is TRBV19 and J usage is TRBJ2-6; no definite D call. The CDR3 consists of 16 residues. Trimming removed 3 bases at V and 2 bases at J, with 11 bases between. Per germline, CDR1 LNHDA and CDR2 SQIVND (reference sequence). Together with reference TRBV19 and TRBJ2-6, the CDR3 gives the full variable domain: DGGITQSPKYLFRKEGQNVTLSCEQNLNHDAMYWYRQDPGQGLRLIYYSQIVNDFQKGDIAEGYSVSREKKESFPLTVTSAQKNPTAFYLCASSMLSFAGANVLTFGAGSRLTVL.

The gene calls are TRBV27 and TRBJ1-1; perhaps TRBD1 as D (5 bases). In germline, CDR1 is MNHEY, CDR2 SMNVEV (reference sequence). V was trimmed by 3 bases and J by 4 bases, leaving 12 bases between them. CDR3 size: 14 residues. The CDR3 DNA sequence: TGTGCCAGCAGTTTTAAGGGGACCGGCACTGAAGCTTTCTTT. Protein sequence: CASSFKGTGTEAFF.

V and J are TRBV10-3 and TRBJ1-5; 8 bases map to TRBD1. The CDR3 has 13 residues. Germline V gene data show CDR1 as ENHRY and CDR2 as SYGVKD. With V trimmed by 8 bases and J by 9 bases, 9 bases remained unmatched. DNA for the CDR3: TGTGCCATCGCGGGACAGGATCCACGGCCCCAGCATTTT. The encoded protein is CAIAGQDPRPQHF.

This clonotype was counted only a few times. V is TRBV2 and J is TRBJ2-5; 7 nucleotides align to TRBD2. The germline CDR1 and CDR2 sequences are SNHLY and FYNNEI. The CDR3 extends over 13 amino acids. V lost 6 bases to trimming and J lost 3 bases; unmatched junction nucleotides: 4. DNA for the CDR3: TGTGCCAGCAGACCCGGGGGGAAAGAGACCCAGTACTTC. Its protein is CASRPGGKETQYF. The entire variable domain, with the rest obtained from reference TRBV2 and TRBJ2-5, is as follows: EPEVTQTPSHQVTQMGQEVILRCVPISNHLYFYWYRQILGQKVEFLVSFYNNEISEKSEIFDDQFSVERPDGSNFTLKIRSTKLEDSAMYFCASRPGGKETQYFGPGTRLLVL.

This clonotype has a handful of counts. The chain links TRBV6-4 to TRBJ2-4; 10 bases agree with TRBD1. From germline, CDR1 is MRHNA and CDR2 SNTAGT. V lost 6 bases, J lost 3 bases, and 5 bases stayed unmatched. The CDR3 is made up of 15 amino acids. For the CDR3, the DNA is TGTGCCAGCAGGACAGGGGGCCAGAGCAAAAACATTCAGTACTTC. Residues: CASRTGGQSKNIQYF.

At least ten counts were recorded for this clonotype. This chain uses TRBV5-1 with TRBJ1-2; 8 bases agree with TRBD1. CDR3 length equals 17 residues. The germline V gene has CDR1 SGHRS and CDR2 YFSETQ. J was trimmed by 7 bases and V by 1 base; bases with no gene match: 15. Here the CDR3 DNA reads TGCGCCAGCAGCTTGTTGACAGGGGCTTTGGTTTCATCTGGCTACACCTTC. Translated: CASSLLTGALVSSGYTF.

In this sample, this clonotype is medium-sized. The rearrangement joins TRBV12-3 or TRBV12-4 to TRBJ2-5, with no clear D. The CDR3 has 13 residues. Trimming removed 4 bases at V and 1 base at J, with 7 bases between. CDR3 protein: CASSYRAQETQYF. CDR3 DNA sequence: TGTGCCAGCAGTTACCGGGCCCAAGAGACCCAGTACTTC.

This clonotype came up many times. V is TRBV20-1 and J is TRBJ2-3; tentatively, D is TRBD1 (7 bases). V was trimmed by 5 bases and J by 4 bases, leaving 10 bases between them. This CDR3 spans 12 amino acids. CDR1 is DFQATT and CDR2 is SNEGSKA in the germline V gene (reference sequence). The CDR3 sequence is CSARGTADTQYF. In DNA, the CDR3 is TGCAGTGCTCGCGGGACAGCAGATACGCAGTATTTT.

This clonotype was counted at least ten times. This chain links TRBV28 with TRBJ1-1; possibly TRBD1 for D (6 bases). CDR3 length: 16 amino acids. Germline values: CDR1 MDHEN, CDR2 SYDVKM. V lost 5 bases to trimming and J lost 1 base, with 17 bases between them. CDR3: CASSRHGRGKNTEAFF. CDR3 nucleotide sequence: TGTGCCAGCAGTCGACACGGGAGGGGGAAGAACACTGAAGCTTTCTTT.

Ten or more counts support this clonotype. The chain couples TRBV5-6 to TRBJ2-1; 12 bases align to TRBD2. Germline assignment: CDR1 SGHDT and CDR2 YYEEEE. The length of the CDR3 is 13 residues. J gave up 9 bases and V 4 bases, and 2 bases lay outside the gene matches. CDR3 in DNA: TGTGCCAGCAGCACGGGACTAGCGGGTGAGCAGTTCTTC. It specifies CASSTGLAGEQFF. The full variable domain, completed using reference TRBV5-6 and TRBJ2-1, is DAGVTQSPTHLIKTRGQQVTLRCSPKSGHDTVSWYQQALGQGPQFIFQYYEEEERQRGNFPDRFSGHQFPNYSSELNVNALLLGDSALYLCASSTGLAGEQFFGPGTRLTVL.

This clonotype came up many times. This sequence joins TRBV4-1 and TRBJ1-2; tentatively, D is TRBD1 (5 bases). The CDR3 is made up of 13 amino acids. CDR1 is MGHRA and CDR2 is YSYEKL in the germline V gene. The V end was cut by 3 bases, the J end by 7 bases, with 12 bases between. CDR3 residues: CASSQRQGGGYTF. In DNA form, the CDR3 reads TGCGCCAGCAGCCAGCGGCAGGGAGGTGGCTACACCTTC.

This rearrangement joins TRBV24-1 to TRBJ2-2, with D possibly being TRBD2 (7 bases). The CDR3 loop spans 15 amino acids. Trimming removed 5 bases from V and 4 bases from J, with 13 bases in between. Germline V gives CDR1 KGHDR, CDR2 SFDVKD. The CDR3 reads CATSGVGGGTGELFF. In nucleotides, the CDR3 is TGTGCCACCAGTGGCGTAGGGGGGGGCACCGGGGAGCTGTTTTTT.

Many counts were recorded for this clonotype. The chain recombines TRBV18 with TRBJ2-5, with D tentatively TRBD1 (5 bases). This CDR3 is built from 16 residues. Germline lookup yields CDR1 KGHSH and CDR2 LQKENI. V was clipped by 3 bases and J by 5 bases, with 19 bases between them. The CDR3 DNA sequence: TGTGCCAGCTCACCGAACTGGCAGGGAAGTTGGGAGACCCAGTACTTC. As protein: CASSPNWQGSWETQYF.

The sample holds many counts of this clonotype. V and J are TRBV28 and TRBJ2-7; TRBD1 matches 7 bases. This CDR3 comprises 13 residues. The germline CDR1 and CDR2 sequences are MDHEN and SYDVKM. Trimming removed 8 bases from V and 3 bases from J; junction bases left unmatched: 7. CDR3: CASSPQGVYEQYF. For the CDR3, the DNA is TGTGCCAGCTCCCCTCAGGGGGTCTACGAGCAGTACTTC.

Ten or more counts support this clonotype. This sequence joins TRBV4-1 and TRBJ2-1; D is perhaps TRBD1 (5 bases). V lost 8 bases to trimming and J lost 7 bases, with 12 bases between them. CDR1 and CDR2 (germline): MGHRA, YSYEKL. The length of the CDR3 is 12 residues. The CDR3 loop is CASGSRVNEQFF. As DNA, the CDR3 is TGCGCCAGCGGTTCCAGGGTGAATGAGCAGTTCTTC.

In its sample, this clonotype was seen many times. The genes are TRBV18 and TRBJ1-2; no definite D call. Germline CDR1 and CDR2: KGHSH and LQKENI. The length of the CDR3 is 14 residues. V lost 3 bases, J lost 0 bases, and 8 bases lay in between. CDR3 amino acids: CASSPSESNYGYTF. In DNA, the CDR3 is TGTGCCAGCTCACCGTCCGAATCTAACTATGGCTACACCTTC.

This clonotype was detected many times. This CDR3 reads CASSPLAYNEQFF. As DNA, the CDR3 is TGTGCCAGCTCACCGCTAGCCTACAATGAGCAGTTCTTC. This rearrangement joins TRBV18 to TRBJ2-1; D unresolved. Germline CDR1 is KGHSH and CDR2 is LQKENI. With 3 bases removed from V and 2 bases from J, the gap between germline ends came to 5 bases. CDR3 length: 13 residues.

In this sample, this clonotype turned up many times. This chain connects TRBV6-2 or TRBV6-3 to TRBJ1-2; tentative D call: TRBD1 (5 bases). The CDR3 extends over 15 amino acids. Germline-derived CDR1 and CDR2 are MNHEY and SVGEGT. The germline V and J ends were trimmed by 6 bases and 6 bases, with 20 bases remaining between them. The CDR3 protein is CASRPGPLKGNGYTF. The CDR3 DNA reads as TGTGCCAGCAGGCCGGGACCCCTGAAAGGGAATGGCTACACCTTC.

This clonotype was detected many times. V usage is TRBV7-6 and J usage is TRBJ2-2; no clear D gene. The germline gives CDR1 SGHVS, CDR2 FNYEAQ. The CDR3 is 14 amino acids. V lost 3 bases, J lost 1 base, and 6 bases lay in between. DNA of the CDR3: TGTGCCAGCAGCTTTCGCGGGAACACCGGGGAGCTGTTTTTT. Protein sequence: CASSFRGNTGELFF.